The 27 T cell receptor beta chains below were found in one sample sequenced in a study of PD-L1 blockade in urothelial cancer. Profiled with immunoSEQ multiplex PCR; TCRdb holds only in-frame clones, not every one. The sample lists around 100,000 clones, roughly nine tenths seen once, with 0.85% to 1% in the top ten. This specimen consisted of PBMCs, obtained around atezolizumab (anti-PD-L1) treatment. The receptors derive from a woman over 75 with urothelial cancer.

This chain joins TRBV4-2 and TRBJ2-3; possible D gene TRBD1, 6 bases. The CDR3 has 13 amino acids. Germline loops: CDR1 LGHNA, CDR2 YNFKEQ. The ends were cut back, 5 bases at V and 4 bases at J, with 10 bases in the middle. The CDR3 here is CASSKRTADTQYF. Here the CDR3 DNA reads TGTGCCAGCAGCAAACGGACAGCAGATACGCAGTATTTT.

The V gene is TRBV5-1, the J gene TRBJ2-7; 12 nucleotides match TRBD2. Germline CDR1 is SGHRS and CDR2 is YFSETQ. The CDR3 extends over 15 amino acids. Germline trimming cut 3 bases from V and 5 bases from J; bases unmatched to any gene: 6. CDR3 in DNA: TGCGCCAGCAGCTGGGCTAGCGGGAGGGCCGACGAGCAGTACTTC. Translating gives CASSWASGRADEQYF.

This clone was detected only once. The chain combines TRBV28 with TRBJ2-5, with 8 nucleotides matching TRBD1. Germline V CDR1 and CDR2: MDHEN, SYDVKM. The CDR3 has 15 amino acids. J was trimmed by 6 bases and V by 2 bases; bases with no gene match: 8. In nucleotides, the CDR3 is TGTGCCAGCAGTTTACTGGAGACAGGGGTGAAGACCCAGTACTTC. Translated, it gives CASSLLETGVKTQYF.

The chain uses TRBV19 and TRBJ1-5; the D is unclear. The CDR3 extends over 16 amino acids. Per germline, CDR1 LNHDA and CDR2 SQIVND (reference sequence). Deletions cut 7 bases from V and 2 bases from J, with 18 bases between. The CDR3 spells CASTERLGVGNQPQHF. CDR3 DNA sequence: TGTGCCAGTACCGAAAGGCTTGGAGTTGGCAATCAGCCCCAGCATTTT. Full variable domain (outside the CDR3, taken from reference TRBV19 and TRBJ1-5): DGGITQSPKYLFRKEGQNVTLSCEQNLNHDAMYWYRQDPGQGLRLIYYSQIVNDFQKGDIAEGYSVSREKKESFPLTVTSAQKNPTAFYLCASTERLGVGNQPQHFGDGTRLSIL.

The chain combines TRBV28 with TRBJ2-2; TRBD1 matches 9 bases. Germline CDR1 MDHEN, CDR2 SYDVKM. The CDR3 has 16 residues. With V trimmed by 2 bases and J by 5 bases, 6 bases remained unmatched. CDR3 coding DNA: TGTGCCAGCAGTTTAACCGGGACAGGGCCGACCGGGGAGCTGTTTTTT. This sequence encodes CASSLTGTGPTGELFF.

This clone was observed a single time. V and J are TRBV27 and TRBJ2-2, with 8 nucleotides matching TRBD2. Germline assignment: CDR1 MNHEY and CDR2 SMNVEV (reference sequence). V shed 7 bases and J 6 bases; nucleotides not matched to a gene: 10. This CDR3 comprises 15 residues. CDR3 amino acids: CASITEAGAPGELFF. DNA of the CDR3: TGTGCCAGCATTACCGAAGCGGGAGCGCCCGGGGAGCTGTTTTTT.

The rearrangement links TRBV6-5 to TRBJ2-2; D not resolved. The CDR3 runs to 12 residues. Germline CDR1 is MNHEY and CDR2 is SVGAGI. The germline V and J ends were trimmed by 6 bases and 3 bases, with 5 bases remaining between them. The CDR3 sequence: CASSLYTGELFF. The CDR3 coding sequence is TGTGCCAGCAGCCTTTACACCGGGGAGCTGTTTTTT.

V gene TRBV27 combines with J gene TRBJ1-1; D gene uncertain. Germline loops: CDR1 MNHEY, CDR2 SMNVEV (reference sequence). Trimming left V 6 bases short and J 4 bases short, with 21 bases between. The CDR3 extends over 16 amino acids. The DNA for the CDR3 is TGTGCCAGCAGCCTAATGCGCGGCGTGGTGAGCACTGAAGCTTTCTTT. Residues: CASSLMRGVVSTEAFF.

The CDR3 DNA follows: TGTGCCAGCAGCCCGGGGGGGCAGGGGATTAACTATGGCTACACCTTC. Translated, it gives CASSPGGQGINYGYTF. The chain links TRBV5-5 to TRBJ1-2, with D possibly being TRBD1 (6 bases). CDR1 and CDR2 from the germline V gene are SGHKS and YYEKEE (reference sequence). Trimming shortened V by 4 bases and J by 1 base, and 17 bases separated the two germline ends. The CDR3 extends over 16 amino acids.

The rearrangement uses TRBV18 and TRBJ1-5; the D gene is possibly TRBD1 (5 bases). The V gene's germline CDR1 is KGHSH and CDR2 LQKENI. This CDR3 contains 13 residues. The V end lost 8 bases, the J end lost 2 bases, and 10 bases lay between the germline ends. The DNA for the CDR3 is TGTGCCAGCCAAGCACAGGGCAATCAGCCCCAGCATTTT. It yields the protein CASQAQGNQPQHF. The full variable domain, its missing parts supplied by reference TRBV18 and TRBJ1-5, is NAGVMQNPRHLVRRRGQEARLRCSPMKGHSHVYWYRQLPEEGLKFMVYLQKENIIDESGMPKERFSAEFPKEGPSILRIQQVVRGDSAAYFCASQAQGNQPQHFGDGTRLSIL.

The CDR3 reads CASSRPGGNTEAFF. CDR3 bases: TGTGCCAGCAGCAGACCGGGAGGGAACACTGAAGCTTTCTTT. The chain links TRBV28 to TRBJ1-1; unclear D gene. The germline V gene has CDR1 MDHEN and CDR2 SYDVKM. With 6 bases removed from V and 1 base from J, the gap between germline ends came to 12 bases. The CDR3 loop spans 14 amino acids.

CDR3 bases: TGTGCCAGCAGCGGCGGGACTAGCGGGAGGTTGATCGAGCAGTACTTC. Translation: CASSGGTSGRLIEQYF. The chain carries TRBV5-4 and TRBJ2-7; 15 bases line up with TRBD2. The J segment lost 6 bases and the V segment lost 4 bases, leaving 8 bases of the junction unmatched. The length of the CDR3 is 16 residues. In germline, CDR1 is SGHNT, CDR2 YYREEE (reference sequence).

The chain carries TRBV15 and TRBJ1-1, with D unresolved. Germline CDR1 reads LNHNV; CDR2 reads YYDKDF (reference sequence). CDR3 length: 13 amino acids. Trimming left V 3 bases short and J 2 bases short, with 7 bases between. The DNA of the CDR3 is TGTGCCACCAGCAGGGAGGTTAACACTGAAGCTTTCTTT. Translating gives CATSREVNTEAFF.

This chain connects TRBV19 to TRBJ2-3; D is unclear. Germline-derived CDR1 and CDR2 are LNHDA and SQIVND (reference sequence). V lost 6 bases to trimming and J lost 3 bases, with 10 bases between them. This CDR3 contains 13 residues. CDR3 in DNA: TGTGCCAGTAGAGGAGATGGGACAGATACGCAGTATTTT. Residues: CASRGDGTDTQYF.

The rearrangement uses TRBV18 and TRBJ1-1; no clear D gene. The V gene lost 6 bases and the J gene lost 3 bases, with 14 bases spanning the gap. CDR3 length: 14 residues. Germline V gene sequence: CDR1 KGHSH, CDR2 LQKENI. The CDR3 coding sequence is TGTGCCAGCTCTTCCCGGGAAGTGGACACTGAAGCTTTCTTT. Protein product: CASSSREVDTEAFF.

In DNA, the CDR3 is TGTGCCAGCAGTTTTGCAGGGGGTAATGAAAAACTGTTTTTT. Protein product: CASSFAGGNEKLFF. This sequence joins TRBV27 and TRBJ1-4; 7 bases align to TRBD1. The CDR3 is 14 residues long. Germline CDR1 MNHEY, CDR2 SMNVEV (reference sequence). V was clipped by 3 bases and J by 4 bases; unmatched bases: 2.

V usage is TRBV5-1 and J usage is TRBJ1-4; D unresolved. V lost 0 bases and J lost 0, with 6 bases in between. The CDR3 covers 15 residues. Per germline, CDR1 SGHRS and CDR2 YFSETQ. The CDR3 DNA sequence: TGCGCCAGCAGCTTGGTTCCGTCAACTAATGAAAAACTGTTTTTT. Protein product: CASSLVPSTNEKLFF. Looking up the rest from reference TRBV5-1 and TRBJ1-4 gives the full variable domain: KAGVTQTPRYLIKTRGQQVTLSCSPISGHRSVSWYQQTPGQGLQFLFEYFSETQRNKGNFPGRFSGRQFSNSRSEMNVSTLELGDSALYLCASSLVPSTNEKLFFGSGTQLSVL.

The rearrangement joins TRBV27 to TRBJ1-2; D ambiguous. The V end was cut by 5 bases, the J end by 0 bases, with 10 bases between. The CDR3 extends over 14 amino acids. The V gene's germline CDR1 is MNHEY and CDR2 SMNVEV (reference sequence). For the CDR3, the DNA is TGTGCCAGCAGTCCAGATCTAGCTAACTATGGCTACACCTTC. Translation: CASSPDLANYGYTF.

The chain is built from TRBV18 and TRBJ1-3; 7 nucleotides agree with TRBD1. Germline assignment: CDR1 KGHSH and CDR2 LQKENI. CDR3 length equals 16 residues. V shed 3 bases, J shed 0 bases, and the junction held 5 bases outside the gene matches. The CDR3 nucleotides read TGTGCCAGCTCACCGCCCGGGACAGTCTCTGGAAACACCATATATTTT. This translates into CASSPPGTVSGNTIYF.

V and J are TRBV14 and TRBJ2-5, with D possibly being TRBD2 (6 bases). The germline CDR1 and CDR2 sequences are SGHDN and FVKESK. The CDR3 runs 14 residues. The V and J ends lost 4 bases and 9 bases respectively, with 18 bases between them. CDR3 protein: CASSPGGQLGAQYF. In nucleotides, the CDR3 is TGTGCCAGCAGCCCAGGAGGGCAGCTCGGGGCCCAGTACTTC.

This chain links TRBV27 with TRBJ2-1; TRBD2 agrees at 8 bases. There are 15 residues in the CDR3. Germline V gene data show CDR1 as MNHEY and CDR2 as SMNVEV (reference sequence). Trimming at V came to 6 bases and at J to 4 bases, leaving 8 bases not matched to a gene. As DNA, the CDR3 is TGTGCCAGCAGGGGGGGGAGCGGGAGTTACAATGAGCAGTTCTTC. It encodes CASRGGSGSYNEQFF.

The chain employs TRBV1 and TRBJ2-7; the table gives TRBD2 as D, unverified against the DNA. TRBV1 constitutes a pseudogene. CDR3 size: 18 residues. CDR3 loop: CTSSQVSNSGHSSYEQYF. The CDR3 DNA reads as TGCACCAGCAGCCAGGTTTCGAATAGCGGGCATAGCTCCTACGAGCAGTACTTC.

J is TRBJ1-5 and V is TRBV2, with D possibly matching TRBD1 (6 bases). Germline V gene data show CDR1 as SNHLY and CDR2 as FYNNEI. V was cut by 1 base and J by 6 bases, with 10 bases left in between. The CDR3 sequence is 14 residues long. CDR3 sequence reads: CASSEGIGGQPQHF. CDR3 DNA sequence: TGTGCCAGCAGTGAAGGTATAGGGGGTCAGCCCCAGCATTTT.

In DNA form, the CDR3 reads TGCGCCAGCAGCTTGACTGCGGGGTCGAACACCGGGGAGCTGTTTTTT. Amino acids: CASSLTAGSNTGELFF. The chain combines TRBV5-1 with TRBJ2-2, with D possibly being TRBD2 (6 bases). CDR1 is SGHRS, CDR2 YFSETQ, per germline. The V end lost 1 base, the J end lost 0 bases, and 10 bases lay between the germline ends. The CDR3 totals 16 residues.

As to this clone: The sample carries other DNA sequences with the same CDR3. DNA of the CDR3: TGTGCCAGCAGCCCAGGACTAGCGGGAGTGAGAGATACGCAGTATTTT. Amino acid sequence: CASSPGLAGVRDTQYF. V and J are TRBV5-4 and TRBJ2-3; the match to TRBD2 covers 13 bases. CDR1 and CDR2 (germline): SGHNT, YYREEE (reference sequence). Unmatched junction bases numbered 7, after V lost 4 bases and J lost 5 bases. The CDR3 runs to 16 residues.

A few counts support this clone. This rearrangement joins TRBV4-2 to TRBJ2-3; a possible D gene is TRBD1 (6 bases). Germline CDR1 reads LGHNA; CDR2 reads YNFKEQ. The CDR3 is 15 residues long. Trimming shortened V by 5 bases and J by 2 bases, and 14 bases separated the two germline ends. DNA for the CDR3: TGTGCCAGCAGCGGGGGCGAGGGGCACACAGATACGCAGTATTTT. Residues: CASSGGEGHTDTQYF.

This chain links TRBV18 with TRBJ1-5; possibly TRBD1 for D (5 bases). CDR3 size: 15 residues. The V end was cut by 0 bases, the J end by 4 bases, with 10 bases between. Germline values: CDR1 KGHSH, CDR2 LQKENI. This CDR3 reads CASSPPSGGNQPQHF. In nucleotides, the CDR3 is TGTGCCAGCTCACCACCCTCGGGGGGGAATCAGCCCCAGCATTTT. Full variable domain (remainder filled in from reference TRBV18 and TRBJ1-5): NAGVMQNPRHLVRRRGQEARLRCSPMKGHSHVYWYRQLPEEGLKFMVYLQKENIIDESGMPKERFSAEFPKEGPSILRIQQVVRGDSAAYFCASSPPSGGNQPQHFGDGTRLSIL.